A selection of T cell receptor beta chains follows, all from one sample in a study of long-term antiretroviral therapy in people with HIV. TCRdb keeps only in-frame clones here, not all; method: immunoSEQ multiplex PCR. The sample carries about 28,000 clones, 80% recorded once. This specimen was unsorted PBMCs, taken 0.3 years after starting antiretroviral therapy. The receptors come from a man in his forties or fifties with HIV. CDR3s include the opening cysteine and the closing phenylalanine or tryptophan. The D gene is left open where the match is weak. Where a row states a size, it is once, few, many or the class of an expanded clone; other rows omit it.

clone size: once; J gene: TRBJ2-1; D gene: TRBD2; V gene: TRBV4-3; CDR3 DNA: TGCGCCAGCAGCCAAGATCGGGGGGGCTCCTACAATGAGCAGTTCTTC; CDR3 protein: CASSQDRGGSYNEQFF
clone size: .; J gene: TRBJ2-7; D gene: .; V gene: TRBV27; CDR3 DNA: TGTGCCAGCAGTTTACGGGGTTGGGGGATGGACGAGCAGTACTTC; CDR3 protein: CASSLRGWGMDEQYF
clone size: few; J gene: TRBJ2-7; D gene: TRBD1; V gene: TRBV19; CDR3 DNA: TGTGCCAGTAAAGGGACAGGGTCCTACGAGCAGTACTTC; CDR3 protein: CASKGTGSYEQYF
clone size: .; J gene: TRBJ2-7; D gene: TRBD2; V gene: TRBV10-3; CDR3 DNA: TGTGCCATCAGTTCTAGCGGGGATTTCTCCTACGAGCAGTACTTC; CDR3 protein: CAISSSGDFSYEQYF
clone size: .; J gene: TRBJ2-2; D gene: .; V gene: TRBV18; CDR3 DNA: TGTGCCAGCTCACCACGTAAGGGACTCTACACCGGGGAGCTGTTTTTT; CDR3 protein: CASSPRKGLYTGELFF
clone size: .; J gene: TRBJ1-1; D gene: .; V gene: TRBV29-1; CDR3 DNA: TGCAGCGTTGCAGGCGGGCCAAACACTGAAGCTTTCTTT; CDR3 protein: CSVAGGPNTEAFF
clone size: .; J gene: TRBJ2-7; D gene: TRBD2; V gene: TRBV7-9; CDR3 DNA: TGTGCCAGCACCCAACTAGCGGGGGATTGGGACGAGCAGTACTTC; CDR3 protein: CASTQLAGDWDEQYF
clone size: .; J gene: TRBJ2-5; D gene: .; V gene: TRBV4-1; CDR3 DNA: TGCGCCAGCAGTCAGACAGGATACCAAGAGACCCAGTACTTC; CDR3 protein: CASSQTGYQETQYF
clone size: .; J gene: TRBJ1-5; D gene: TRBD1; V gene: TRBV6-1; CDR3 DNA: TGTGCCAGCTCTCGGGCAGGGGGCACGAATCAGCCCCAGCATTTT; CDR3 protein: CASSRAGGTNQPQHF
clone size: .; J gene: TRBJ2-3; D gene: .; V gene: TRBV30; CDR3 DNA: TGTGCCTGGAGCTCGGGCAGCACAGATACGCAGTATTTT; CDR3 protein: CAWSSGSTDTQYF
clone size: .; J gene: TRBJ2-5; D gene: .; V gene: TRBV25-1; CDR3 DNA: TGTGCCAGCAGTAGAAGAGACACTGAGACCCAGTACTTC; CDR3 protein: CASSRRDTETQYF
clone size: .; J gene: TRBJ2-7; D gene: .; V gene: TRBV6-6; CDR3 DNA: TGTGCCAGCAGTAGGCCCCGGAACGAGCAGTACTTC; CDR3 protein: CASSRPRNEQYF
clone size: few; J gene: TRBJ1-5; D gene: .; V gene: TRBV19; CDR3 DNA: TGTGCCAGTAGTATACATACAAGGCCCGGAGGCAATCAGCCCCAGCATTTT; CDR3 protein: CASSIHTRPGGNQPQHF
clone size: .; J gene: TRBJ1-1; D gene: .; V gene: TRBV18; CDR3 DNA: TGTGCCAGCTCACCTATTATTATCGCGCAGGCGAACACTGAAGCTTTCTTT; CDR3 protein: CASSPIIIAQANTEAFF
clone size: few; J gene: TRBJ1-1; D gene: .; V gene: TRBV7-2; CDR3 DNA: TGTGCCAGCAGCTTAGAATTGTACACTGAAGCTTTCTTT; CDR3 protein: CASSLELYTEAFF
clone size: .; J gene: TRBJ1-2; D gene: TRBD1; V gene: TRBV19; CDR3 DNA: TGTGCCAGTAGTTGGGGGACAGGACATCGTGGCTACACCTTC; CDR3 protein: CASSWGTGHRGYTF
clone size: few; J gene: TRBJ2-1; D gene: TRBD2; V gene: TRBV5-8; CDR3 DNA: TGTGCCAGCAGCTTGGGGGCTAGCGGGAGCGGTTTGGGTGAGCAGTTCTTC; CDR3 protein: CASSLGASGSGLGEQFF
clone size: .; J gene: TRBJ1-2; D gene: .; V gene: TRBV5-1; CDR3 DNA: TGCGCCAGCAGCGCGGACCCGAACCCCTATGGCTACACCTTC; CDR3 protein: CASSADPNPYGYTF
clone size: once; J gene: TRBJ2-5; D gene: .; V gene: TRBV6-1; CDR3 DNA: TGTGCCAGCAGTGTCCATAGCGGCTCTGAATCCGGAGAGACCCAGTACTTC; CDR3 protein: CASSVHSGSESGETQYF
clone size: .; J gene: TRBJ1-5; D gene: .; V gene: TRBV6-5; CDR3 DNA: TGTGCCAGCAGACTTCGACATTCCGATCAGCCCCAGCATTTT; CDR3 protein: CASRLRHSDQPQHF
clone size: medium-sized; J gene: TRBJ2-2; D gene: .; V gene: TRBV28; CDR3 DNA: TGTGCCAGCGGGCTGTTGGAGACCGGGGAGCTGTTTTTT; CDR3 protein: CASGLLETGELFF
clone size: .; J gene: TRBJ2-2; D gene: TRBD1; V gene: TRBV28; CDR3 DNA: TGTGCCAGCAGTTTTTTGGGACAGGGGATCGGGGAGAACACCGGGGAGCTGTTTTTT; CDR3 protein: CASSFLGQGIGENTGELFF
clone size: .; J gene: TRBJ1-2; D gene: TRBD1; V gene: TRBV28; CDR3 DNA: TGTGCCAGCTGCTCCGGGACAGGGTTCTCCTACACCTTC; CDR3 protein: CASCSGTGFSYTF
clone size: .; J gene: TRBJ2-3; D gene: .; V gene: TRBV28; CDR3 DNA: TGTGCCTCCTTGGGCTTAAGAATCACAGATACGCAGTATTTT; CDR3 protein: CASLGLRITDTQYF
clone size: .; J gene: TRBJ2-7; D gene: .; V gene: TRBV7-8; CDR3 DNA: TGTGCCAGCAGAAACCTAGCCGACGAGCAGTACTTC; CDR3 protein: CASRNLADEQYF
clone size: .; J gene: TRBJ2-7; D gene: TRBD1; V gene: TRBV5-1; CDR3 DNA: TGCGCCAGCAGCTCCGAACCAAACAGGGGCACCTACGAGCAGTACTTC; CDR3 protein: CASSSEPNRGTYEQYF
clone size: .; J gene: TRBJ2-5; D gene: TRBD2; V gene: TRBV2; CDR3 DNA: TGTGCCAGCCTACTAGCGGGAGTAGCTGAGACCCAGTACTTC; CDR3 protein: CASLLAGVAETQYF
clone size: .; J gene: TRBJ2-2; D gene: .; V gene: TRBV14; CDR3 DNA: TGTGCCAGCAGCCCCGGACTTCACACCGGGGAGCTGTTTTTT; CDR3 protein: CASSPGLHTGELFF
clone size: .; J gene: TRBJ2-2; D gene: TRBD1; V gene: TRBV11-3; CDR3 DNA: TGTGCCAGCAGCTTAGATAGGGACAGGGGAGCCACCGGGGAGCTGTTTTTT; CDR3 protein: CASSLDRDRGATGELFF
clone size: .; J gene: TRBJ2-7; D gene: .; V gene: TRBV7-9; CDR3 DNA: TGTGCCAGCGGCAAACGGGCTACCTACGAGCAGTACTTC; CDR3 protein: CASGKRATYEQYF
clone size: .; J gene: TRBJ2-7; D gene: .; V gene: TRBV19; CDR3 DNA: TGTGCCAGTCATCGGGGGCACAACTCCTACGAGCAGTACTTC; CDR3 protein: CASHRGHNSYEQYF
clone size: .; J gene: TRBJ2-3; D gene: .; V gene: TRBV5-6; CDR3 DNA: TGTGCCAGCAGGATGGACCCGACAGATACGCAGTATTTT; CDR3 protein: CASRMDPTDTQYF
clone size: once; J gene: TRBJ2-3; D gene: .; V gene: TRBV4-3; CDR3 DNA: TGCGCCAGCAGCCAAGATTGGGGATCTAGCACAGATACGCAGTATTTT; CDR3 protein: CASSQDWGSSTDTQYF
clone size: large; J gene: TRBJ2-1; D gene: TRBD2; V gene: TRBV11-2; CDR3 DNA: TGTGCCATCCTCTTGGGAACCGGGACTAGCCGAAATGAGCAGTTCTTC; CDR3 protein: CAILLGTGTSRNEQFF
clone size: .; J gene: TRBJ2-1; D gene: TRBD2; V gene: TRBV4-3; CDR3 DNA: TGCGCCAGCAGCCAAGCGCTAGCGGGGGGGCTTGATGAGCAGTTCTTC; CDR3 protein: CASSQALAGGLDEQFF
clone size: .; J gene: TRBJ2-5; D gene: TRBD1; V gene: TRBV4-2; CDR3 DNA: TGTGCCAGCAGCCACGCTCCGGGACAGGGAAAAGAGACCCAGTACTTC; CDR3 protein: CASSHAPGQGKETQYF
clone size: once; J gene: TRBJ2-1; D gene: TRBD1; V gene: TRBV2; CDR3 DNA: TGTGCCAGCAGTGATGGACAGGGAATGCTTGAGCAGTTCTTC; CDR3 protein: CASSDGQGMLEQFF
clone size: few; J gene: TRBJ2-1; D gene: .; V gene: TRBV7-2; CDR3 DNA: TGTGCCAGCACCGATAACCCGGCGGCGTACAATGAGCAGTTCTTC; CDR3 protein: CASTDNPAAYNEQFF
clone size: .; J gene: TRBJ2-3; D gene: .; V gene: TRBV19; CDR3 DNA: TGTGCCAGTAGTTCAGGGTCGGATACGCAGTATTTT; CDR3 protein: CASSSGSDTQYF
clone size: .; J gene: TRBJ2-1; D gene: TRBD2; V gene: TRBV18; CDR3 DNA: TGTGCCAGCTCACCCCCTCTAGCGGGTAAAGACAATGAGCAGTTCTTC; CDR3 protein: CASSPPLAGKDNEQFF
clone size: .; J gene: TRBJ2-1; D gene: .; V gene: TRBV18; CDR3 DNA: TGTGCCAGCTCAGGAGGGTCCGGGAATGAGCAGTTCTTC; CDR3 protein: CASSGGSGNEQFF
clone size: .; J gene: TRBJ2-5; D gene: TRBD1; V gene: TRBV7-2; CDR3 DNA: TGTGCCAGCCGGGACAGGGGTCCAGAGACCCAGTACTTC; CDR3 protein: CASRDRGPETQYF
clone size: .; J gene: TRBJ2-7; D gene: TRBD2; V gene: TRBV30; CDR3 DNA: TGTGCCTGGAGTGTTGGACTAGCGGGACCTTCCCACGAGCAGTACTTC; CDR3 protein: CAWSVGLAGPSHEQYF
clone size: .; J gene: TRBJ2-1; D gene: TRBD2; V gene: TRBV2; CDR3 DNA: TGTGCCAGCAGTTCGAGACTAGCCGGCAATGAGCAGTTCTTC; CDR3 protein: CASSSRLAGNEQFF
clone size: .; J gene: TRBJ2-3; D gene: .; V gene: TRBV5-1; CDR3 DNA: TGCGCCAGCAGCTTGGATCGGGGAATAAGGCAGTATTTT; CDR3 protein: CASSLDRGIRQYF
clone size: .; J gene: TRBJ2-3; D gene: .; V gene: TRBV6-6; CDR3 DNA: TGTGCCAGCAGTTCGACTGGAGATACGCAGTATTTT; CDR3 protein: CASSSTGDTQYF
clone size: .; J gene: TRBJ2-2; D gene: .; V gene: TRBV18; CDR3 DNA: TGTGCCAGCTCACCAGCAGGGGTAAACACCGGGGAGCTGTTTTTT; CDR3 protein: CASSPAGVNTGELFF
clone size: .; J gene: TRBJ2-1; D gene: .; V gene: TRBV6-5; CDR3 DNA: TGTGCCAGCAGTTCCTTATCCTGGGGGGATGAGCAGTTCTTC; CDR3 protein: CASSSLSWGDEQFF
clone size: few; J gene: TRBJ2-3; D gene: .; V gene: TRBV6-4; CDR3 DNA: TGTGCCAGCAGTGTCGGCCGTAGCACAGATACGCAGTATTTT; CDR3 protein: CASSVGRSTDTQYF
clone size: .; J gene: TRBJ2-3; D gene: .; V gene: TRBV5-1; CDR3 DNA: TGCGCCAGCAGCTTGCAACAGAGCACAGATACGCAGTATTTT; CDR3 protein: CASSLQQSTDTQYF
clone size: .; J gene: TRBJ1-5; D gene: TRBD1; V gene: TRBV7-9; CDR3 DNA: TGTGCCAGCAGCTCCGCGGACAGGGTATCTCATCAGCCCCAGCATTTT; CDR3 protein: CASSSADRVSHQPQHF